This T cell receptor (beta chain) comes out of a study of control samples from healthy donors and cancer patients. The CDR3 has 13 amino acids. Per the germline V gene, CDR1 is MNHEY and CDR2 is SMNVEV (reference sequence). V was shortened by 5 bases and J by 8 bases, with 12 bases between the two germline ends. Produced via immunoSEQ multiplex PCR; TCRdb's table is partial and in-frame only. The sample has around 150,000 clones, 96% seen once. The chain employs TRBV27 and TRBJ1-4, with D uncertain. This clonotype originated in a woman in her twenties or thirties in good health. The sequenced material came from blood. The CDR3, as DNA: TGTGCCAGCAGTCCCCCCTCGAGAGAAAAACTGTTTTTT. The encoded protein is CASSPPSREKLFF.